This T cell receptor (beta chain) originates from a study of monozygotic twins with inflammatory bowel disease. Broader study findings: The study found lower TCRbeta diversity (inverse Simpson) in IBD patients than in healthy co-twins.

A roughly 2.5 ml blood sample was drawn per donor. Each UMI harboured a 6-nucleotide sample barcode and was appended via template switching. TCRdb re-analyzed the 5' RACE reads; it lists each CDR3 protein once, without DNA. This listing includes over 200,000 distinct CDR3 sequences. Germline values: CDR1 SQVTM, CDR2 ANQGSEA. The CDR3 runs 14 residues. Concerning this clonotype: Its specificity is not known.

The sequence came from a human donor with ulcerative colitis or Crohn's disease, or a healthy co-twin of an affected twin (not recorded which). The specimen was blood. The chain recombines TRBV29-1 with TRBJ1-1; TCRdb proposes TRBD1, but this gene call is untestable without DNA. The CDR3 protein is CSVVGALGATEAFF.